The source of this T cell receptor beta chain is a study of shared clonotypes between healthy human individuals. The table lists this clone with a count of one. Its antigen is undetermined. Overall study findings and caveats: Represented diversity, genetic and exposure-history alike, was limited by few donors.

Each subset's genomic DNA was split evenly across several immunoSEQ plates. Profiling relied on immunoSEQ multiplex PCR, and the TCRdb table lists in-frame clones only, not all of them. The sample includes about 1.1 million clones, 78% seen only once; the top ten take roughly 0.55%. Sequenced: memory CD4+ T cells from PBMCs. Indicated subset: CD45RA-negative fraction. The TCR originated in a man younger than 30 in good health. Some clones in this sample may be carry-over from other donors' samples.

The CDR3: CASPTASQETQYF. DNA of the CDR3: TGTGCCAGCCCGACGGCTAGCCAAGAGACCCAGTACTTC. The rearrangement links TRBV5-8 to TRBJ2-5, with no clear D. The CDR3 is made up of 13 amino acids. The V and J ends lost 7 bases and 1 base respectively, with 11 bases between them. Germline values: CDR1 SGHTS, CDR2 YDEGEE.